This T cell receptor beta chain was recorded in a study of early T cells in non-severe SARS-CoV-2 infection. The CDR3 sequence is 15 residues long. Trimming left V 0 bases short and J 6 bases short, with 11 bases between. Germline V gene lookup returns CDR1 SEHNR and CDR2 FQNEAQ (reference sequence). MiXCR, run by TCRdb on the 5' RACE reads, gives a single entry per CDR3 protein. The sample shows 68,000 or so distinct CDR3 sequences, 10% to 15% of them seen only once. The chain couples TRBV7-9 to TRBJ1-4; no clear D gene. Material: whole blood. The TCR comes from an adult who was a healthcare worker with PCR-confirmed SARS-CoV-2 infection or an uninfected control (not recorded which). CDR3 nucleotides: TGTGCCAGCAGCTTAGCTGGGTTCCGGGATGAAAAACTGTTTTTT. Amino acid sequence: CASSLAGFRDEKLFF.